A single sample is the source of the 30 T cell receptor beta chains below, sequenced in a study of T cell responses to AZD1222 COVID-19 vaccine. Produced via immunoSEQ multiplex PCR; TCRdb's table is partial and in-frame only. The data show approximately 100,000 clones, about 86% seen once. The material sequenced was peripheral blood, taken on day 0 of AZD1222 vaccination. The receptors here all came from an adult in good health.

This clone was seen a handful of times. The gene calls are TRBV14 and TRBJ2-5; D is uncertain. CDR1 and CDR2 from the germline V gene are SGHDN and FVKESK. Trimming pared 4 bases from V and 5 bases from J, leaving 8 bases between. The length of the CDR3 is 12 residues. As DNA, the CDR3 is TGTGCCAGCAGCCCTCGGCATGAGACCCAGTACTTC. Translating it yields CASSPRHETQYF.

This clone was recorded once. V and J are TRBV5-4 and TRBJ2-2, with 9 positions matching TRBD1. With V trimmed by 1 base and J by 7 bases, 2 bases remained unmatched. This CDR3 is 14 amino acids long. The germline V gene has CDR1 SGHNT and CDR2 YYREEE (reference sequence). CDR3 residues: CASSLTGGGGELFF. The CDR3 DNA follows: TGTGCCAGCAGCTTGACAGGGGGCGGCGGGGAGCTGTTTTTT.

The genes are TRBV3-1 (or the pseudogene TRBV3-2) and TRBJ2-7; 8 nucleotides line up with TRBD1. CDR1 and CDR2 from the germline V gene are LGHDT and YNNKEL (reference sequence). The CDR3 covers 14 residues. J gave up 0 bases and V 3 bases, and 1 base lay outside the gene matches. CDR3 DNA: TGTGCCAGCAGCCAGGACAGGGTCTCCTACGAGCAGTACTTC. This codes for CASSQDRVSYEQYF.

V is TRBV6-5 and J is TRBJ2-5; 10 bases are shared with TRBD1. The V and J ends lost 0 bases and 5 bases, in that order; junction bases with no gene match: 6. This CDR3 region has 16 residues. The germline gives CDR1 MNHEY, CDR2 SVGAGI. DNA for the CDR3: TGTGCCAGCAGTTACTCGGGGACAGGGGTTGGGGAGACCCAGTACTTC. Its translation: CASSYSGTGVGETQYF.

The chain has TRBV7-3 and TRBJ2-3; no clear D. There are 15 residues in the CDR3. Germline CDR1 reads SGHTA; CDR2 reads FQGTGA. Trimming cost V 5 bases and J 3 bases, with 15 bases left between them. The CDR3, as DNA: TGTGCCAGCAGCCCCCATCGGGCTGAAACAGATACGCAGTATTTT. This translates into CASSPHRAETDTQYF.

J is TRBJ2-7 and V is TRBV11-2; 7 bases map to TRBD2. The CDR3 is made up of 15 amino acids. The germline CDR1 and CDR2 sequences are SGHAT and FQNNGV. The V gene end was trimmed by 1 base and the J gene end by 4 bases; junction bases not matched to a gene: 7. The CDR3 bases are TGTGCCAGCAGCTTAGCGGGCGGGAGTCCGTACGAGCAGTACTTC. Amino acids: CASSLAGGSPYEQYF.

This sequence joins TRBV28 and TRBJ1-2, with D possibly TRBD1 on 6 matching bases. From germline, CDR1 is MDHEN and CDR2 SYDVKM. Deletions cut 3 bases from V and 4 bases from J, with 12 bases between. The CDR3 sequence is 14 residues long. In DNA form, the CDR3 reads TGTGCCAGCAGTTTTTTCAAGACAGGCTATGGCTACACCTTC. Translated: CASSFFKTGYGYTF.

This sequence joins TRBV12-3 or TRBV12-4 and TRBJ1-6; no firm D call. V was cut by 1 base and J by 14 bases, with 9 bases left in between. The CDR3 has 12 amino acids. In DNA, the CDR3 is TGTGCCAGCAGTTTAGAGGCTACAACCCTCCACTTT. It codes for CASSLEATTLHF.

This clone was seen a single time. This chain links TRBV28 with TRBJ2-1, with D hard to call. Germline V gives CDR1 MDHEN, CDR2 SYDVKM. V shed 2 bases and J shed 0 bases, with 8 bases lying between them. The length of the CDR3 is 15 residues. CDR3 residues: CASSLGPLSYNEQFF. As DNA, the CDR3 is TGTGCCAGCAGTTTAGGACCCCTCTCCTACAATGAGCAGTTCTTC.

This CDR3 reads CASSPSYSPGGNEQFF. The CDR3, as DNA: TGTGCCAGCTCACCAAGTTATTCTCCGGGGGGAAATGAGCAGTTCTTC. This chain joins TRBV18 and TRBJ2-1; 7 nucleotides line up with TRBD2. Germline V lookup: CDR1 KGHSH, CDR2 LQKENI. Losses at the gene ends were 2 bases for V and 7 bases for J; bases not matched to a gene: 11. The CDR3 runs 16 residues.

The table lists this clone with a few counts. The chain couples TRBV4-2 to TRBJ2-7, with 7 bases matching TRBD2. Trimming removed 1 base from V and 7 bases from J; junction bases left unmatched: 7. The CDR3 is 14 amino acids. CDR1 and CDR2 (germline): LGHNA, YNFKEQ. The CDR3 here is CASSQGLAGWEQYF. In nucleotides, the CDR3 is TGTGCCAGCAGCCAAGGACTAGCCGGGTGGGAGCAGTACTTC.

This chain joins TRBV27 and TRBJ1-5; D is perhaps TRBD1 (6 bases). Trimming removed 3 bases from V and 3 bases from J, with 12 bases in between. In germline, CDR1 is MNHEY, CDR2 SMNVEV (reference sequence). The CDR3 sequence is 15 residues long. The CDR3 sequence is CASSLTNRDNQPQHF. CDR3 DNA: TGTGCCAGCAGTTTGACGAACAGGGACAATCAGCCCCAGCATTTT.

The chain joins TRBV6-2 or TRBV6-3 to TRBJ2-4; perhaps D is TRBD1 or TRBD2 (6 bases each). The germline gives CDR1 MNHEY, CDR2 SVGEGT. CDR3 length equals 16 residues. Trimming took off 5 bases at V and 6 bases at J, with 20 bases between the two ends. The DNA of the CDR3 is TGTGCCAGCAGTGACCATCCAGGCAAGGGGGGAAACATTCAGTACTTC. Encoded protein: CASSDHPGKGGNIQYF.

This rearrangement joins TRBV5-6 to TRBJ1-3; D gene ambiguous. The ends were cut back, 0 bases at V and 3 bases at J, with 13 bases in the middle. This CDR3 comprises 16 residues. Germline CDR1 reads SGHDT; CDR2 reads YYEEEE. CDR3 sequence (DNA): TGTGCCAGCAGCTTGGGACGGCCCTGGAGTGGAAACACCATATATTTT. Residues: CASSLGRPWSGNTIYF.

This chain connects TRBV19 to TRBJ2-7; TRBD2 is a possible D gene (5 bases). The length of the CDR3 is 12 residues. V shed 5 bases and J shed 3 bases, with 8 bases lying between them. Germline V gene sequence: CDR1 LNHDA, CDR2 SQIVND (reference sequence). The CDR3 protein is CASSSRGYEQYF. The CDR3 DNA is TGTGCCAGTAGTTCACGGGGCTACGAGCAGTACTTC.

The chain employs TRBV28 and TRBJ1-6; the match to TRBD1 covers 8 bases. The trim removed 2 bases at V and 10 bases at J, leaving 7 bases unmatched. CDR3 length: 15 amino acids. The germline V gene encodes CDR1 MDHEN and CDR2 SYDVKM. The CDR3 DNA reads TGTGCCAGCAGTTTAGCCAGGGGGCGTGCCTCACCCCTCCACTTT. Its translation: CASSLARGRASPLHF.

V and J are TRBV19 and TRBJ2-2; 7 bases align to TRBD1. The germline V gene has CDR1 LNHDA and CDR2 SQIVND (reference sequence). This CDR3 is 15 amino acids long. Unmatched junction bases numbered 9, after V lost 7 bases and J lost 4 bases. The CDR3 DNA follows: TGTGCCAGTAAAGAGGGACAGAATCCCACCGGGGAGCTGTTTTTT. Residues: CASKEGQNPTGELFF.

The chain carries TRBV11-2 and TRBJ1-6; D not resolved. CDR1 is SGHAT and CDR2 is FQNNGV in the germline V gene. This CDR3 spans 14 amino acids. Trimming cost V 5 bases and J 10 bases, with 15 bases left between them. This CDR3 reads CASSPRTSGSPLHF. In nucleotides, the CDR3 is TGTGCCAGCAGCCCAAGGACTAGTGGCTCACCCCTCCACTTT.

V usage is TRBV19 and J usage is TRBJ1-5; D may be TRBD1 (6 bases). Trimming cost V 1 base and J 2 bases, with 18 bases left between them. This CDR3 is built from 18 residues. Germline CDR1 LNHDA, CDR2 SQIVND (reference sequence). The CDR3 bases are TGTGCCAGTAGTATAGCTGACAGGCTCGACGTTGGCAATCAGCCCCAGCATTTT. Translated, it gives CASSIADRLDVGNQPQHF.

This chain connects TRBV12-3 or TRBV12-4 to TRBJ1-2; D remains ambiguous. Trimming shortened V by 4 bases and J by 1 base, and 7 bases separated the two germline ends. The CDR3 has 13 residues. CDR3 coding DNA: TGTGCCAGCAGTTCGTGGGGTAACTATGGCTACACCTTC. This gives the protein CASSSWGNYGYTF.

This chain joins TRBV27 and TRBJ2-7; no reliable D call. Germline CDR1 and CDR2: MNHEY and SMNVEV (reference sequence). V lost 6 bases and J 3 bases, leaving 15 bases between the germline ends. This CDR3 is built from 14 residues. The CDR3 protein is CASSPVGPHYEQYF. CDR3 nucleotide sequence: TGTGCCAGCAGCCCCGTTGGGCCCCACTACGAGCAGTACTTC.

The gene calls are TRBV27 and TRBJ2-1, with D possibly matching TRBD2 (6 bases). Germline values: CDR1 MNHEY, CDR2 SMNVEV (reference sequence). The V end was cut by 8 bases, the J end by 4 bases, with 21 bases between. The CDR3 spans 16 residues. The CDR3 DNA reads as TGTGCCAGCTCCCGCGGGAAGCCGTACCTTTACAATGAGCAGTTCTTC. Amino acid sequence: CASSRGKPYLYNEQFF.

This chain joins TRBV28 and TRBJ1-1; D unresolved. This CDR3 spans 13 amino acids. Trimming removed 2 bases at V and 8 bases at J, with 12 bases between. The germline V gene has CDR1 MDHEN and CDR2 SYDVKM. The CDR3 is CASSLRGWSEAFF. As DNA, the CDR3 is TGTGCCAGCAGTTTAAGAGGATGGTCGGAAGCTTTCTTT.

The V and J genes are TRBV14 and TRBJ1-2; D unresolved. This CDR3 comprises 16 residues. CDR1 and CDR2 (germline): SGHDN, FVKESK. The V gene lost 0 bases and the J gene lost 3 bases, with 14 bases spanning the gap. CDR3 bases: TGTGCCAGCAGCCAAGACGGACCACCTTCGCACTATGGCTACACCTTC. Encoded protein: CASSQDGPPSHYGYTF.

The chain couples TRBV7-2 to TRBJ2-7; D call uncertain. This CDR3 comprises 11 residues. V was pared by 5 bases and J by 8 bases, with 10 bases between. CDR1 and CDR2 from the germline V gene are SGHTA and FQGNSA. The CDR3 protein is CASSTTFQQYF. The CDR3 nucleotides read TGTGCCAGCAGCACAACCTTCCAGCAGTACTTC. Using reference TRBV7-2 and TRBJ2-7 for the parts outside the CDR3, the full variable domain is GAGVSQSPSNKVTEKGKDVELRCDPISGHTALYWYRQSLGQGLEFLIYFQGNSAPDKSGLPSDRFSAERTGGSVSTLTIQRTQQEDSAVYLCASSTTFQQYFGPGTRLTVT.

The chain joins TRBV7-2 to TRBJ1-5; D uncertain. Trimming removed 5 bases at V and 2 bases at J, with 10 bases between. The CDR3 contains 14 residues. The germline gives CDR1 SGHTA, CDR2 FQGNSA. The CDR3 DNA sequence: TGTGCCAGCAGCCCTAACCTGGGCAATCAGCCCCAGCATTTT. Translation: CASSPNLGNQPQHF.

The chain uses TRBV6-5 and TRBJ1-1; D not certain. The length of the CDR3 is 14 residues. The germline V and J ends were trimmed by 6 bases and 11 bases, with 22 bases remaining between them. Germline V gives CDR1 MNHEY, CDR2 SVGAGI. The CDR3 reads CASSPPLKAGGAFF. Written as DNA, the CDR3 is TGTGCCAGCAGCCCCCCCCTCAAGGCTGGAGGGGCTTTCTTT.

This chain joins TRBV10-3 and TRBJ1-5; D remains ambiguous. This CDR3 contains 14 residues. The germline V gene has CDR1 ENHRY and CDR2 SYGVKD. The V end lost 2 bases, the J end lost 5 bases, and 10 bases lay between the germline ends. As DNA, the CDR3 is TGTGCCATCAGTGAGCGTTTAGTGGATCAGCCCCAGCATTTT. This translates into CAISERLVDQPQHF.

The chain couples TRBV2 to TRBJ2-1, with a tentative D call TRBD1 (6 bases). The germline CDR1 and CDR2 sequences are SNHLY and FYNNEI. This CDR3 has 13 residues. V was trimmed by 4 bases and J by 9 bases, leaving 13 bases between them. The CDR3 DNA follows: TGTGCCAGCAGTGGGATAAAAGGGGGTGAGCAGTTCTTC. It encodes CASSGIKGGEQFF.

This clone was found a few times. Other DNA sequences from this sample encode an identical CDR3 as well. This rearrangement joins TRBV28 to TRBJ2-1; D is uncertain. There are 11 residues in the CDR3. Trimming took 2 bases from V and 7 from J, leaving 3 bases between them. Germline CDR1 is MDHEN and CDR2 is SYDVKM. The CDR3, as DNA: TGTGCCAGCAGTTTAATTAATGAGCAGTTCTTC. Its translation is CASSLINEQFF.